These 23 T cell receptor beta chains were all obtained from the same sample, sequenced in a study of T cells in Graves' hyperthyroidism and ophthalmopathy. The CDR3 regions of TCR beta were amplified from RNA transcripts. In the first-round RT-PCR of the TCR CDR3, the HTBI primer set was used. Each CDR3 protein gets one entry after TCRdb re-called the multiplex PCR reads with MiXCR. The sample lists more than 550,000 distinct CDR3 sequences, roughly 46% occurring once. Sequenced material: peripheral blood or thyroid tissue (not recorded which). The receptors originated from an adult man with Graves' disease, either hyperthyroidism or ophthalmopathy (not recorded which).

The chain couples TRBV29-1 to TRBJ2-6; 7 bases fit TRBD1. This CDR3 has 16 residues. The ends lost 4 bases at V and 0 bases at J; junction bases unmatched: 6. Germline loops: CDR1 SQVTM, CDR2 ANQGSEA. This CDR3 reads CSVAKQGSSGANVLTF. Here the CDR3 DNA reads TGCAGCGTTGCCAAACAGGGGAGCTCTGGGGCCAACGTCCTGACTTTC.

This clonotype was detected only a few times. The CDR3 nucleotides are TGTGCCAGCAGCTTAGCGCCCGGGGGCCTCTACGAGCAGTACTTC. Encoded protein: CASSLAPGGLYEQYF. The chain uses TRBV7-2 and TRBJ2-7, with D perhaps TRBD1 or TRBD2 (6 bases each). Trimming cost V 0 bases and J 3 bases, with 12 bases left between them. Germline assignment: CDR1 SGHTA and CDR2 FQGNSA. The CDR3 totals 15 residues.

Concerning this clonotype itself: A much larger clonotype is one base distant, so this may be a read error. The rearrangement uses TRBV2 and TRBJ1-4; TRBD1 is a possible D gene (6 bases). CDR1 is SNHLY, CDR2 FYNNEI, per germline. The CDR3 extends over 14 amino acids. In DNA form, the CDR3 reads TGTGCCAGCGTAGTGGGCAGGGGAGGCGAAAAACAGTTTTTT. Translating gives CASVVGRGGEKQFF.

This clonotype was counted at least ten times. CDR3 protein: CASSRTGNEKLFF. CDR3 DNA sequence: TGTGCCAGCAGCAGGACAGGGAATGAAAAACTGTTTTTT. V is TRBV2 and J is TRBJ1-4; 8 positions match TRBD1. The CDR3 covers 13 residues. Germline values: CDR1 SNHLY, CDR2 FYNNEI. V lost 6 bases to trimming and J lost 5 bases; unmatched junction nucleotides: 2.

This clonotype was seen ten or more times. The gene calls are TRBV19 and TRBJ2-7; 11 nucleotides align to TRBD1. The CDR3 length is 14 residues. Losses at the gene ends were 3 bases for V and 4 bases for J; bases not matched to a gene: 2. Germline values: CDR1 LNHDA, CDR2 SQIVND (reference sequence). The CDR3, as DNA: TGTGCCAGTAGTATCCGGGACAGGGGGTACGAGCAGTACTTC. Protein product: CASSIRDRGYEQYF.

Of note for this clonotype: Sequence at one end of the junction differs from germline and may be a read error. This chain joins TRBV15 and TRBJ2-7, with 8 bases identical to TRBD1. Germline V gene lookup returns CDR1 LNHNV and CDR2 YYDKDF (reference sequence). CDR3 length: 15 residues. Here the CDR3 DNA reads TGTGCCAGCAGCATCCTCAACAGGGGGGACTACGAGCAGTACTTC. Amino acid sequence: CASSILNRGDYEQYF. The complete variable domain, with remaining parts taken from reference TRBV15 and TRBJ2-7, reads DAMVIQNPRYQVTQFGKPVTLSCSQTLNHNVMYWYQQKSSQAPKLLFHYYDKDFNNEADTPDNFQSRRPNTSFCFLDIRSPGLGDTAMYLCASSILNRGDYEQYFGPGTRLTVT.

To note about this clonotype: An end of the junction does not agree with germline; a read error may underlie this. The V gene is TRBV7-9, the J gene TRBJ1-1; the D gene is possibly TRBD1 (6 bases). The germline V gene encodes CDR1 SEHNR and CDR2 FQNEAQ (reference sequence). The CDR3 runs to 14 residues. The CDR3, as DNA: TGTGCCATCAGCTTAACAGGGCCGAACACTGAAGCTTTCTTT. This gives the protein CAISLTGPNTEAFF.

This clonotype was seen a single time. The chain has TRBV7-2 and TRBJ2-2; 10 positions match TRBD2. The V segment lost 5 bases and the J segment 2 bases; nucleotides outside the gene matches: 8. The CDR3 loop spans 17 amino acids. Germline V gene sequence: CDR1 SGHTA, CDR2 FQGNSA. The CDR3 region has the DNA TGTGCCAGCAGCCCCATAGCGGGGGGCTATAACACCGGGGAGCTGTTTTTT. This codes for CASSPIAGGYNTGELFF.

A word on this clonotype: This may come from a read error, since a much larger clone is one base off. The conserved phenylalanine or tryptophan normally closing the CDR3 is absent here, so this likely arose from a read error. The gene calls are TRBV7-3 and TRBJ1-5, with D hard to call. Per germline, CDR1 SGHTA and CDR2 FQGTGA. Trimming stripped 0 bases from V and 3 bases from J, with 3 bases between. CDR3 length equals 13 residues. The CDR3: CASSLTINQPQHL. CDR3 sequence (DNA): TGTGCCAGCAGCTTAACGATCAATCAGCCCCAGCATCTT.

This chain joins TRBV6-1 and TRBJ2-2, with D tentatively TRBD2 (5 bases). The germline V and J ends were trimmed by 3 bases and 7 bases, with 12 bases remaining between them. This CDR3 has 14 amino acids. CDR1 MNHNS and CDR2 SASEGT come from the germline V gene. The CDR3 bases are TGTGCCAGCAGTGAGAGATGGGGAGTCGGGGAGCTGTTTTTT. Its protein is CASSERWGVGELFF.

In DNA form, the CDR3 reads TGCAGCGTCTTGACAGGGGCCGCAACTAATGAAAAACTGTTTTTT. This gives the protein CSVLTGAATNEKLFF. The chain links TRBV29-1 to TRBJ1-4, with TRBD1 matching over 8 bases. CDR3 size: 15 residues. CDR1 is SQVTM, CDR2 ANQGSEA, per germline. The trim removed 6 bases at V and 0 bases at J, leaving 6 bases unmatched.

This clonotype was seen ten or more times. The V gene is TRBV7-9, the J gene TRBJ1-1, with D perhaps TRBD1 (6 bases). The CDR3 is 14 residues long. V lost 3 bases and J 1 base, leaving 9 bases between the germline ends. Germline V lookup: CDR1 SEHNR, CDR2 FQNEAQ (reference sequence). Here the CDR3 reads CASSFLDRNTEAFF. CDR3 in DNA: TGTGCCAGCAGCTTCTTGGACAGGAACACTGAAGCTTTCTTT. The variable domain in full, with the rest retrieved from reference TRBV7-9 and TRBJ1-1, is DTGVSQNPRHKITKRGQNVTFRCDPISEHNRLYWYRQTLGQGPEFLTYFQNEAQLEKSRLLSDRFSAERPKGSFSTLEIQRTEQGDSAMYLCASSFLDRNTEAFFGQGTRLTVV.

The genes are TRBV7-9 and TRBJ2-7; the match to TRBD2 covers 9 bases. The CDR3 sequence is 15 residues long. J gave up 6 bases and V 5 bases, and 11 bases lay outside the gene matches. The germline gives CDR1 SEHNR, CDR2 FQNEAQ (reference sequence). The CDR3 loop is CASSQNGGRDLEQYF. For the CDR3, the DNA is TGTGCCAGCAGCCAAAACGGCGGGAGGGATCTCGAGCAGTACTTC.

This rearrangement joins TRBV7-9 to TRBJ1-2; 9 positions agree with TRBD1. Germline loops: CDR1 SEHNR, CDR2 FQNEAQ (reference sequence). V trimming: 7 bases; J trimming: 4 bases; junction bases outside the gene matches: 10. The CDR3 extends over 15 amino acids. The CDR3 reads CASTVTGGGSYGYTF. The CDR3 DNA follows: TGTGCCAGCACAGTAACAGGGGGCGGCAGCTATGGCTACACCTTC.

The V call is TRBV2, the J call TRBJ2-7; 10 positions match TRBD1. The junction had 9 bases not matched to a gene; V was cut back by 7 bases and J by 3 bases. Germline CDR1 and CDR2: SNHLY and FYNNEI. CDR3 length: 15 amino acids. The CDR3 loop reads CASTSTDRGDYEQYF. CDR3 bases: TGTGCCAGCACCTCAACGGACAGGGGGGACTACGAGCAGTACTTC.

CDR3: CASTQRVTDDGYTF. The CDR3 DNA follows: TGTGCCAGCACCCAGAGGGTGACCGATGATGGCTACACCTTC. The rearrangement links TRBV12-3 or TRBV12-4 to TRBJ1-2; the D is unclear. This CDR3 comprises 14 residues. V lost 7 bases and J lost 6, with 18 bases in between.

V is TRBV9 and J is TRBJ1-3, with 9 bases identical to TRBD1. Germline V gene data show CDR1 as SGDLS and CDR2 as YYNGEE. The CDR3 has 15 amino acids. Trimming took 2 bases from V and 5 from J; bases not matched to a gene: 5. CDR3 bases: TGTGCCAGCAGCGTCGGACAGGGGCTTCGAAACACCATATATTTT. As protein: CASSVGQGLRNTIYF.

In its sample, this clonotype was seen a few times. V is TRBV7-9 and J is TRBJ2-2, with D possibly matching TRBD2 (6 bases). The CDR3 length is 16 residues. Trimming cost V 1 base and J 2 bases, with 11 bases left between them. Germline assignment: CDR1 SEHNR and CDR2 FQNEAQ (reference sequence). Written as DNA, the CDR3 is TGTGCCAGCAGCTTAGAGTTCGGGGGAAACACCGGGGAGCTGTTTTTT. Encoded protein: CASSLEFGGNTGELFF.

This clonotype was seen only a few times. This chain uses TRBV9 with TRBJ1-4; D might be TRBD1 (6 bases). CDR1 and CDR2 from the germline V gene are SGDLS and YYNGEE. The CDR3 length is 18 residues. Trimming removed 3 bases at V and 8 bases at J, with 26 bases between. The CDR3 is CASSASIETGTSTEKLFF. The CDR3 bases are TGTGCCAGCAGCGCCTCCATAGAGACCGGGACAAGCACCGAAAAACTGTTTTTT.

Many counts were recorded for this clonotype. This chain connects TRBV10-3 to TRBJ2-7, with D possibly TRBD1 on 5 matching bases. The germline V gene has CDR1 ENHRY and CDR2 SYGVKD. The germline V and J ends were trimmed by 3 bases and 4 bases, with 13 bases remaining between them. CDR3 size: 14 residues. The CDR3 region has the DNA TGTGCCATCAGTGATAAGGGGATAAGGTACGAGCAGTACTTC. Its protein product is CAISDKGIRYEQYF.

A remark on this clonotype: A read error may produce the germline difference seen at one junction end. The chain links TRBV5-4 to TRBJ2-2; a weak D match, TRBD2 (6 bases). There are 16 residues in the CDR3. The V gene's germline CDR1 is SGHNT and CDR2 YYREEE (reference sequence). CDR3 amino acids: CASRKAGTSNTGELFF. DNA of the CDR3: TGCGCCAGCAGGAAAGCCGGGACTTCGAACACCGGGGAGCTGTTTTTT.

There are a few counts of this clonotype. The chain is built from TRBV7-9 and TRBJ2-7; TRBD1 matches 9 bases. CDR1 and CDR2 from the germline V gene are SEHNR and FQNEAQ (reference sequence). V was pared by 5 bases and J by 1 base, with 9 bases of the junction left unmatched. CDR3 length equals 16 residues. CDR3 amino acids: CASSQTDRGESYEQYF. The CDR3, as DNA: TGTGCCAGCAGCCAAACGGACAGGGGTGAGTCCTACGAGCAGTACTTC.

The chain is built from TRBV29-1 and TRBJ2-7; 8 nucleotides align to TRBD2. CDR1 SQVTM and CDR2 ANQGSEA come from the germline V gene. The CDR3 is 14 amino acids. V was pared by 6 bases and J by 2 bases, with 9 bases of the junction left unmatched. The CDR3 nucleotides read TGCAGCGTGATGGGGGGTAGCGGGGCCTACGAGCAGTACTTC. This sequence encodes CSVMGGSGAYEQYF.